The clone carrying this T cell receptor (beta chain) was observed a few times. The data were obtained in a study of early T cells in non-severe SARS-CoV-2 infection. Each CDR3 protein gets one entry after TCRdb re-called the 5' RACE reads with MiXCR. The table has more than 60,000 distinct CDR3 sequences, less than 15% seen once; the top ten hold 7.5% to 9%. There are 12 residues in the CDR3. V dropped 5 bases and J dropped 6 bases, with 12 bases sitting between them. Germline CDR1 reads DFQATT; CDR2 reads SNEGSKA (reference sequence). The V and J genes are TRBV20-1 and TRBJ2-3, with D possibly being TRBD1 (5 bases). The sample consisted of whole blood. This TCR derives from an adult who was a healthcare worker with PCR-confirmed SARS-CoV-2 infection or an uninfected control (not recorded which). The chain's CDR3 is CSAPKGKDTQYF. The CDR3 nucleotides are TGCAGTGCTCCCAAGGGGAAGGATACGCAGTATTTT.